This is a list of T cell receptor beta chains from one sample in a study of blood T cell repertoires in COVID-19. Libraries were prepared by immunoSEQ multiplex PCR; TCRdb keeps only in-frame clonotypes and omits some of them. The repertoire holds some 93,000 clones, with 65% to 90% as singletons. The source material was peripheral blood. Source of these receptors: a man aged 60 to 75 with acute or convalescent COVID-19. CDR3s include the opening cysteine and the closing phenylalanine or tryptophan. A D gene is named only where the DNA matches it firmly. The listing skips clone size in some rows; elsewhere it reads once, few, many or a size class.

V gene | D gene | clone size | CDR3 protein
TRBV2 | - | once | CASSDSGKNTIYF
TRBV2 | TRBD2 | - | CASSRTSGIFPETQYF
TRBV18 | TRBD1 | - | CASSPPGTVSYEQYF
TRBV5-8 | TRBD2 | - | CASSRGLAGAKNIQYF
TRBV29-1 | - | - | CSATPGDGTEAFF
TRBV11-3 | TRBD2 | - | CASSRGGSGGTYEQYF
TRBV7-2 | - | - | CASSPIRGGAYEQYF
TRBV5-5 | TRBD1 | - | CASSIDRGRSQETQYF
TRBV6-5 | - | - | CASSYSRGNEQYF
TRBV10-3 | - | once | CAISDSRKTQYF
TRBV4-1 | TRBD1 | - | CASSRGTGLANYGYTF
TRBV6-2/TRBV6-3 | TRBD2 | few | CASSFLAGSTLDEQFF
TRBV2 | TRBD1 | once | CASSEGTGGLRTQYF
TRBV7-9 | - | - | CASSLSTGELFF
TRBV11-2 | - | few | CASSSRGGVTGELFF
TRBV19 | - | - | CASSIRGKTHGYTF
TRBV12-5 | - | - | CASGLVILGNTDTQYF
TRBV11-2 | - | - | CASRRLANTIYF
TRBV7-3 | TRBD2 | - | CASSSTPPGGAPDEQFF
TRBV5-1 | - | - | CASSLVPGYQPQHF
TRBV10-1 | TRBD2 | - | CASSESRGGRGTGELFF
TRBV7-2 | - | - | CASSPWGDQPQHF
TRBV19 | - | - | CASSIDGREAGYTF
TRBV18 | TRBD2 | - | CASSPGRASGANVLTF
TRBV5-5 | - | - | CASSLQGQYEQYF
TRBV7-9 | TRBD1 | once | CASSLAVVGTGGGNTEAFF
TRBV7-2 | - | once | CASSLMGGKNSPLHF
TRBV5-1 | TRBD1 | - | CASRHGQGSTYEQYF
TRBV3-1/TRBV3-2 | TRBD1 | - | CASSQKGAAFF
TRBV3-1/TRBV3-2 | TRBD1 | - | CASRSTQGPTNEKLFF
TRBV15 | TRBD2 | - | CATSRGRGGRAQETQYF
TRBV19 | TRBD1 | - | CASIKGTENTEAFF
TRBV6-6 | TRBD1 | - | CASSLDRDDQPQHF
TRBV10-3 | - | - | CAISESRRASTDTQYF
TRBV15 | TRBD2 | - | CATSRTLAGGNSGEQFF
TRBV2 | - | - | CASSEARTASLYEQYF
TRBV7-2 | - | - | CASSLSASSYNEQFF
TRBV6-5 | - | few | CASSYTGTRETQYF
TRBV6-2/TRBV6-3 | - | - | CASSLQENTEAFF
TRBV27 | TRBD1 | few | CASSLGTVGYEQYF
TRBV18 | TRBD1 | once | CASSNNRGRNSPLHF
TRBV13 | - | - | CASAQGSTDTQYF
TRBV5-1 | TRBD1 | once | CASSPTGQRSSSPLHF
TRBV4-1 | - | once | CASSQGTDRVEQYF
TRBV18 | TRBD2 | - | CASKLGGAGPWETQYF
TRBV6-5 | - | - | CASTLQGGDGYTF
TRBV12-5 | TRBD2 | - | CASGSPGTSGETQYF
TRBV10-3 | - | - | CAISGGPEATNEKLFF
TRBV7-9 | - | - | CASSLLVSSYEQYF
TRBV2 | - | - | CASSDWSSGANVLTF
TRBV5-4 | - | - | CASSSRGPAKNIQYF
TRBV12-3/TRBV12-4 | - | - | CASSWGGNQPQHF
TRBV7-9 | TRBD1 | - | CASSLAGTGSTDTQYF
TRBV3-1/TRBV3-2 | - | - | CASSQGVGGGAEAFF
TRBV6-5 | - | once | CASSQGGYEQYF
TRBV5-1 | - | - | CASTGGVVGRETQYF
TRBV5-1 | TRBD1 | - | CASSLGQGVSGYTF
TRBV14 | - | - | CASALASAGELFF
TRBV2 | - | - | CASSEVQPGLEYNEQFF